The rows below give T cell receptor beta chains drawn from one sample of a study of T-cell reconstitution after alpha-beta-depleted transplantation in children. TCRdb reanalysed the PCR reads using MiXCR and keeps one entry per CDR3 protein. The sample has fewer than 90,000 distinct CDR3 sequences, just under 7.5% seen once. Sequences were derived from PBMCs from the stem cell graft donor, sampled from the stem cell graft. These receptors came from a human donor who donated a stem cell graft to a child with acute lymphoblastic leukemia. Both conserved end residues are part of each CDR3. Each record gives: D gene, clone size, J gene, V gene, CDR3 DNA, CDR3 protein. A D gene is named only where the DNA matches it firmly. Rows give clone size only sometimes, using once, few, many, or a class for an expanded clone.

D: .
size: many
J: TRBJ1-6
V: TRBV4-3
DNA: TGCGCCAGCAGCCAAGATCTGACTAATTCACCCCTCCACTTT
CDR3: CASSQDLTNSPLHF

D: TRBD2
size: many
J: TRBJ2-3
V: TRBV12-3/TRBV12-4
DNA: TGTGCCAGCAGTTTAGCCGGGGGGGCTCGGCCAGATACGCAGTATTTT
CDR3: CASSLAGGARPDTQYF

D: .
size: many
J: TRBJ2-2
V: TRBV5-6
DNA: TGTGCCAGCAGCTTGGTTCAGGGGGAGCTGTTTTTT
CDR3: CASSLVQGELFF

D: .
size: many
J: TRBJ2-5
V: TRBV20-1
DNA: TGCAGTGCTAGAGATCAGGAGACCCAGTACTTT
CDR3: CSARDQETQYF

D: .
size: .
J: TRBJ1-2
V: TRBV29-1
DNA: TGCAGCGTTCCAAAGTCGGCAGGGACGAACTATGGCTACACCTTC
CDR3: CSVPKSAGTNYGYTF

D: TRBD1
size: .
J: TRBJ1-4
V: TRBV2
DNA: TGTGCCAGCAGGGCCGGGACAGGGAATGAAAAACTGTTTTTT
CDR3: CASRAGTGNEKLFF

D: .
size: few
J: TRBJ1-1
V: TRBV5-4
DNA: TGTGCCAGCAGCTTTAGGCAATGGGGCTTGGACACTGAAGCTTTCTTT
CDR3: CASSFRQWGLDTEAFF

D: .
size: many
J: TRBJ1-1
V: TRBV10-3
DNA: TGTGCCATCCGAGAGGGGGGCACTGAAGCTTTCTTT
CDR3: CAIREGGTEAFF

D: .
size: many
J: TRBJ1-1
V: TRBV27
DNA: TGTGCCAGCAGTTGGGGGGGACCCACTGAAGCTTTCTTT
CDR3: CASSWGGPTEAFF

D: .
size: many
J: TRBJ2-3
V: TRBV25-1
DNA: TGTGCCAGCAGTGAGCAATCCCAGGGGACCAAACCGACAGATACGCAGTATTTT
CDR3: CASSEQSQGTKPTDTQYF

D: TRBD1
size: many
J: TRBJ2-1
V: TRBV20-1
DNA: TGCAGTGCTCCGCTAGGTGCGACAGGGGGCTCCTACAATGAGCAGTTCTTC
CDR3: CSAPLGATGGSYNEQFF

D: .
size: many
J: TRBJ2-3
V: TRBV7-2
DNA: TGTGCCAGCAGCTTAACTGGGTGGACAGATACGCAGTATTTT
CDR3: CASSLTGWTDTQYF

D: TRBD2
size: .
J: TRBJ2-5
V: TRBV12-3/TRBV12-4
DNA: TGTGCCAGCAGTCCCGGGGGGGAGCGGAAGAAGACCCAGTACTTC
CDR3: CASSPGGERKKTQYF

D: .
size: medium-sized
J: TRBJ2-5
V: TRBV5-1
DNA: TGCGCCAGCAGCTTGGCTGACGGTCCGGAGACCCAGTACTTC
CDR3: CASSLADGPETQYF

D: .
size: many
J: TRBJ1-1
V: TRBV14
DNA: TGTGCCAGCAGCCAACCAGGGAGGAACACTGAAGCTTTCTTT
CDR3: CASSQPGRNTEAFF

D: TRBD2
size: many
J: TRBJ2-2
V: TRBV20-1
DNA: TGCAGTGCTAGAAGACTAGCGGGAGAGGGCACCGGGGAGCTGTTTTTT
CDR3: CSARRLAGEGTGELFF

D: .
size: .
J: TRBJ2-7
V: TRBV29-1
DNA: TGCAGCGCTGGAGGCACGGGCTACGAGCAGTACTTC
CDR3: CSAGGTGYEQYF

D: .
size: many
J: TRBJ2-5
V: TRBV9
DNA: TGTGCCAGCAGCGTAGACGGACACCTACAAGAGACCCAGTACTTC
CDR3: CASSVDGHLQETQYF

D: .
size: .
J: TRBJ1-5
V: TRBV19
DNA: TGTGCCAGTAGTATAATGGGTAGGAGCAATCAGCCCCATCATTTT
CDR3: CASSIMGRSNQPHHF

D: .
size: many
J: TRBJ2-5
V: TRBV27
DNA: TGTGCCAGCAGTTTAAACCCCGGGGGCGGGGAGGAGACCCAGTACTTC
CDR3: CASSLNPGGGEETQYF

D: TRBD2
size: .
J: TRBJ2-4
V: TRBV29-1
DNA: TGCAGCGCCGGGGGGGGCAGCAGTTACAAAAACATTCAGTACTTC
CDR3: CSAGGGSSYKNIQYF

D: .
size: many
J: TRBJ2-6
V: TRBV7-8
DNA: TGTGCCAGCAGCTTAGAGGCCCTAGGGGCTGGGGCCAACGTCCTGACTTTC
CDR3: CASSLEALGAGANVLTF

D: TRBD2
size: many
J: TRBJ2-1
V: TRBV29-1
DNA: TGCAGCGTTGGGACAGGGACTAGCGGGAGAGGGTCCTACAATGAGCAGTTCTTC
CDR3: CSVGTGTSGRGSYNEQFF

D: .
size: few
J: TRBJ1-5
V: TRBV28
DNA: TGTGCCAGCACCGCGCGACAGCATCAGCCCCAGCATTTT
CDR3: CASTARQHQPQHF

D: .
size: many
J: TRBJ1-1
V: TRBV7-9
DNA: TGTGCCAGCAGCTTGGAACAGGTCAATCTCGCTGAAGCTTTCTTT
CDR3: CASSLEQVNLAEAFF

D: TRBD2
size: many
J: TRBJ2-3
V: TRBV20-1
DNA: TGCAGTGCTAGAGACAAGCTAGCGGGAGGGGCAGATACGCAGTATTTT
CDR3: CSARDKLAGGADTQYF

D: TRBD2
size: many
J: TRBJ2-1
V: TRBV28
DNA: TGTGCCAGCAGTCAGCTAGCGGGGTGGTATGAGCAGTTCTTC
CDR3: CASSQLAGWYEQFF

D: .
size: .
J: TRBJ1-2
V: TRBV5-1
DNA: TGCGCCAGCAGCTTCGGCCGACTCGGAAGCGGCTACACCTTC
CDR3: CASSFGRLGSGYTF

D: TRBD1
size: many
J: TRBJ1-1
V: TRBV4-2
DNA: TGTGCCAGCAGCCAGGGATCCGGGACAGCAAACACTGAAGCTTTCTTT
CDR3: CASSQGSGTANTEAFF

D: .
size: many
J: TRBJ1-4
V: TRBV12-3/TRBV12-4
DNA: TGTGCCAGCAGTTTAGGATCTTGGTTTGGGACGAATGAAAAACTGTTTTTT
CDR3: CASSLGSWFGTNEKLFF

D: .
size: many
J: TRBJ1-5
V: TRBV2
DNA: TGTGCCAGTGGCGGAGGTTTGAATAGCAATCAGCCCCAGCATTTT
CDR3: CASGGGLNSNQPQHF

D: TRBD2
size: many
J: TRBJ2-7
V: TRBV3-1
DNA: TGTGCCAGCAGCCAAGGGACTAGCGGCGAGCAGTACTTC
CDR3: CASSQGTSGEQYF

D: TRBD2
size: many
J: TRBJ2-7
V: TRBV20-1
DNA: TGCAGTGCTAGAGAGTTTAGACTAGCGGGAGGCTACGAGCAGTACTTC
CDR3: CSAREFRLAGGYEQYF

D: .
size: many
J: TRBJ2-5
V: TRBV4-1
DNA: TGCGCCAGCAGCCACCTCGCCATGGGCTTCCAAGAGACCCAGTACTTC
CDR3: CASSHLAMGFQETQYF

D: TRBD2
size: many
J: TRBJ2-3
V: TRBV7-2
DNA: TGTGCCAGCAGCTACCGACCCCCTTCCAGCGGGGGGGGTTGGGATACGCAGTATTTT
CDR3: CASSYRPPSSGGGWDTQYF

D: .
size: few
J: TRBJ2-1
V: TRBV6-5
DNA: TGTGCCAGCAGTCGCCTCCATGAGCAGTTCTTC
CDR3: CASSRLHEQFF

D: .
size: many
J: TRBJ1-6
V: TRBV6-1
DNA: TGTGCCAGCAGAGACAGCTCCTATAATTCACCCCTCCACTTT
CDR3: CASRDSSYNSPLHF